This T cell receptor (beta chain) is drawn from a study of Graves' ophthalmopathy and Graves' hyperthyroidism. This clonotype was seen more than once but under ten times. The stable label applied to hyperthyroidism with no ophthalmopathy within 18 months of follow-up. Between the trimmed V and J ends, which lost 3 bases and 2 bases, there was a span of 12 bases. Germline-derived CDR1 and CDR2 are SGHRS and YFSETQ. This CDR3 contains 14 residues. RNA transcripts served as template for amplifying TCR beta CDR3 sequences. Scientists carried out first-round RT-PCR using HTBI primers and then a second-round multiplex PCR. MiXCR, run by TCRdb on the multiplex PCR reads, gives a single entry per CDR3 protein. The sample contains under 800,000 distinct CDR3 sequences, approximately 22% of which appear only once.

The source material was peripheral blood. The chain couples TRBV5-1 to TRBJ2-7; D tentatively reads TRBD1 or TRBD2 (5 bases each). This TCR was sampled from a woman under 30 with stable Graves' hyperthyroidism. Some clones in this sample may be carry-over from other donors' samples. The CDR3 spells CASSSGRMTYEQYF. CDR3 coding DNA: TGCGCCAGCAGCTCGGGACGGATGACCTACGAGCAGTACTTC.